The 25 T cell receptor beta chains given below trace back to one sample, sequenced in a study of cytomegalovirus exposure and HLA in healthy donors. Profiling relied on immunoSEQ multiplex PCR, and the TCRdb table lists in-frame clones only, not all of them. The sample includes roughly 100,000 clones, about 88% of them seen just once. Specimen: PBMCs. All receptors come from a woman aged 18-29 years in good health and CMV-seropositive.

This clone appeared a single time. The rearrangement joins TRBV7-2 to TRBJ1-2; D may be TRBD1 (5 bases). CDR3 length: 14 residues. Trimming took off 1 base at V and 8 bases at J, with 14 bases between the two ends. Germline CDR1 and CDR2: SGHTA and FQGNSA. CDR3 region: CASSLGWGAGGYTF. CDR3 bases: TGTGCCAGCAGCTTAGGGTGGGGCGCTGGGGGCTACACCTTC. Full variable domain (rest looked up from reference TRBV7-2 and TRBJ1-2): GAGVSQSPSNKVTEKGKDVELRCDPISGHTALYWYRQSLGQGLEFLIYFQGNSAPDKSGLPSDRFSAERTGGSVSTLTIQRTQQEDSAVYLCASSLGWGAGGYTFGSGTRLTVV.

The chain has TRBV19 and TRBJ2-7; possible D gene TRBD1, 5 bases. This CDR3 has 14 residues. Trimming took 5 bases from V and 2 from J, leaving 13 bases between them. In germline, CDR1 is LNHDA, CDR2 SQIVND (reference sequence). The DNA of the CDR3 is TGTGCCAGTAGTGCCAGGGTGGGGACCTACGAGCAGTACTTC. Its protein product is CASSARVGTYEQYF.

The rearrangement joins TRBV7-2 to TRBJ2-7, with 9 bases fitting TRBD1. The CDR3 runs 16 residues. Germline CDR1 SGHTA, CDR2 FQGNSA. Trimming took 3 bases from V and 5 from J; bases not matched to a gene: 11. The CDR3 DNA reads as TGTGCCAGCAGCTTCAGCACAACAGGGGGCAGGGACGAGCAGTACTTC. Its protein is CASSFSTTGGRDEQYF. The full variable domain, completed using reference TRBV7-2 and TRBJ2-7, is GAGVSQSPSNKVTEKGKDVELRCDPISGHTALYWYRQSLGQGLEFLIYFQGNSAPDKSGLPSDRFSAERTGGSVSTLTIQRTQQEDSAVYLCASSFSTTGGRDEQYFGPGTRLTVT.

This clone was seen more than once but under ten times. This chain joins TRBV10-3 and TRBJ1-5, with 8 bases matching TRBD1. The CDR3 totals 12 residues. Germline CDR1 and CDR2: ENHRY and SYGVKD. The junction had 0 bases not matched to a gene; V was cut back by 6 bases and J by 5 bases. CDR3 region: CAIRGQDQPQHF. The CDR3 DNA reads as TGTGCCATCAGGGGACAGGATCAGCCCCAGCATTTT.

The chain uses TRBV5-1 and TRBJ2-1, with D uncertain. Germline CDR1 reads SGHRS; CDR2 reads YFSETQ. CDR3 size: 14 residues. Trimming took 0 bases from V and 8 from J, leaving 12 bases between them. CDR3 sequence: CASSLGGAVDEQFF. For the CDR3, the DNA is TGCGCCAGCAGCTTGGGTGGTGCGGTGGATGAGCAGTTCTTC.

This rearrangement joins TRBV6-4 to TRBJ2-2; D is possibly TRBD2 (6 bases). This CDR3 spans 15 amino acids. Germline loops: CDR1 MRHNA, CDR2 SNTAGT. With 0 bases removed from V and 3 bases from J, the gap between germline ends came to 8 bases. The CDR3 reads CASSDSERDTGELFF. The CDR3 DNA is TGTGCCAGCAGTGACTCAGAGCGGGACACCGGGGAGCTGTTTTTT.

This sequence joins TRBV11-1 and TRBJ2-2, with 9 nucleotides matching TRBD1. The trim removed 6 bases at V and 5 bases at J, leaving 7 bases unmatched. CDR3 length: 15 residues. Germline values: CDR1 SGHAT, CDR2 FQDESV (reference sequence). CDR3: CASSVSGQGTGELFF. The CDR3 nucleotides read TGTGCCAGCAGTGTATCCGGACAGGGGACCGGGGAGCTGTTTTTT.

The chain is built from TRBV21-1 and TRBJ2-3; the table gives TRBD2 as D, unverified against the DNA. TRBV21-1 has pseudogene status. This CDR3 region has 16 residues. CDR3 DNA: TGTGCCAGCAGCAAAGGAGTACCCCAAACCACAGATACGCAGTATTTT. Amino acid sequence: CASSKGVPQTTDTQYF.

The V gene is TRBV11-2, the J gene TRBJ1-1; 7 nucleotides match TRBD1. The CDR3 is 13 residues long. With V trimmed by 5 bases and J by 6 bases, 6 bases remained unmatched. Per the germline V gene, CDR1 is SGHAT and CDR2 is FQNNGV. Here the CDR3 DNA reads TGTGCCAGCAGCCCGCGAGGGGGCTCTGAAGCTTTCTTT. Protein: CASSPRGGSEAFF.

V and J are TRBV25-1 and TRBJ2-3, with 11 bases aligning to TRBD2. CDR1 and CDR2 (germline): MGHDK, SYGVNS. The trim removed 7 bases at V and 2 bases at J, leaving 8 bases unmatched. The CDR3 runs to 16 residues. The CDR3 reads CASNAGTSGTTDTQYF. DNA for the CDR3: TGTGCCAGCAACGCCGGGACTAGCGGTACCACAGATACGCAGTATTTT.

The chain employs TRBV4-1 and TRBJ2-5; 12 bases are shared with TRBD2. Germline lookup yields CDR1 MGHRA and CDR2 YSYEKL. V lost 1 base to trimming and J lost 4 bases; unmatched junction nucleotides: 7. The CDR3 sequence is 17 residues long. CDR3 amino acids: CASSQGKRTSGVETQYF. The CDR3 DNA reads TGCGCCAGCAGCCAAGGGAAAAGGACTAGCGGGGTAGAGACCCAGTACTTC.

The chain joins TRBV6-5 to TRBJ2-7; 12 nucleotides align to TRBD1. Germline lookup yields CDR1 MNHEY and CDR2 SVGAGI. With V trimmed by 2 bases and J by 4 bases, 3 bases remained unmatched. This CDR3 region has 15 residues. CDR3 sequence: CASSYRDRGRYEQYF. In DNA, the CDR3 is TGTGCCAGCAGTTACCGGGACAGGGGGCGTTACGAGCAGTACTTC.

The CDR3 region has the DNA TGCGCCAGCAGCCCCTCCAGTTTCCCCTCTGGAAACACCATATATTTT. Translated, it gives CASSPSSFPSGNTIYF. This rearrangement joins TRBV5-1 to TRBJ1-3; no clear D gene. The CDR3 is 16 amino acids. The germline CDR1 and CDR2 sequences are SGHRS and YFSETQ. The ends were cut back, 4 bases at V and 0 bases at J, with 14 bases in the middle.

This sequence joins TRBV19 and TRBJ2-1, with 9 bases matching TRBD1. CDR1 and CDR2 (germline): LNHDA, SQIVND (reference sequence). V lost 5 bases to trimming and J lost 1 base; unmatched junction nucleotides: 3. The CDR3 consists of 15 residues. The CDR3 DNA follows: TGTGCCAGTAGTGACAGGGGGGGGTCCTACAATGAGCAGTTCTTC. Its translation: CASSDRGGSYNEQFF.

In its sample, this clone was seen once. This sequence joins TRBV7-8 and TRBJ2-1, with a tentative D call TRBD2 (5 bases). This CDR3 comprises 18 residues. The germline CDR1 and CDR2 sequences are SGHVS and FQNEAQ. Trimming cost V 2 bases and J 7 bases, with 24 bases left between them. CDR3 DNA: TGTGCCAGCAGCTTACTTCCCCGCGAGATCGGGATTCGGAATGAGCAGTTCTTC. Amino acids: CASSLLPREIGIRNEQFF.

V gene TRBV7-2 combines with J gene TRBJ2-1; D unclear. From germline, CDR1 is SGHTA and CDR2 FQGNSA. The CDR3 sequence is 11 residues long. V shed 6 bases and J shed 8 bases, with 8 bases lying between them. The CDR3 nucleotides are TGTGCCAGCAGTTACTTTTATGAGCAGTTCTTC. Translating gives CASSYFYEQFF.

The chain employs TRBV29-1 and TRBJ2-7; the D is unclear. The CDR3 is 13 amino acids. V was cut by 4 bases and J by 3 bases, with 13 bases left in between. Per the germline V gene, CDR1 is SQVTM and CDR2 is ANQGSEA. CDR3 DNA: TGCAGCGTTGTTTCGCCTTCTAACTACGAGCAGTACTTC. Translated: CSVVSPSNYEQYF.

This chain connects TRBV10-2 to TRBJ1-6; a possible D gene is TRBD1 (6 bases). The CDR3 has 14 residues. Trimming removed 6 bases from V and 3 bases from J, with 9 bases in between. CDR1 WSHSY and CDR2 SAAADI come from the germline V gene. In DNA, the CDR3 is TGCGCCAGCAGCGAACAGGGCTATAATTCACCCCTCCACTTT. This sequence encodes CASSEQGYNSPLHF.

V and J are TRBV5-4 and TRBJ1-2; TRBD1 aligns across 8 bases. Trimming took 1 base from V and 4 from J; bases not matched to a gene: 3. The germline gives CDR1 SGHNT, CDR2 YYREEE (reference sequence). The CDR3 contains 14 residues. Here the CDR3 DNA reads TGTGCCAGCAGCTTGCAGGGGGCGAGCTATGGCTACACCTTC. Amino acids: CASSLQGASYGYTF.

The chain uses TRBV9 and TRBJ2-3, with TRBD2 as a possible D gene (6 bases). Germline assignment: CDR1 SGDLS and CDR2 YYNGEE. V shed 0 bases and J shed 3 bases, with 11 bases lying between them. CDR3 length: 15 amino acids. The CDR3 nucleotides read TGTGCCAGCAGCGTAGGGGGACTCGGGACAGATACGCAGTATTTT. Translated: CASSVGGLGTDTQYF.

This clone was observed once. J is TRBJ2-7 and V is TRBV21-1; TRBD1, the table's D call, lacks a check against the DNA. TRBV21-1 is a recognized pseudogene. The length of the CDR3 is 12 residues. CDR3 nucleotide sequence: TGTGCCAGCACCCTATGGGGCTGGGAGCAGTACTTC. It is translated as CASTLWGWEQYF.

The chain links TRBV30 to TRBJ2-2; the match to TRBD2 covers 9 bases. With V trimmed by 2 bases and J by 5 bases, 6 bases remained unmatched. CDR1 and CDR2 (germline): GTSNPN, SVGIG (reference sequence). The CDR3 covers 15 residues. The DNA of the CDR3 is TGTGCCTGGAGTAGTCTAGCGGGGCAAACCGGGGAGCTGTTTTTT. It specifies CAWSSLAGQTGELFF.

The chain couples TRBV21-1 to TRBJ1-2; the listed D gene, TRBD1, was not tested against the DNA. TRBV21-1 is assigned pseudogene status. This CDR3 comprises 15 residues. The CDR3 DNA reads as TGTGCCAGCAGCAAAGAGGGCCAGGGGGCCTCTGGCTACACCTTC. Translated, it gives CASSKEGQGASGYTF.

The genes are TRBV11-3 and TRBJ1-2; D unresolved. CDR3 length equals 13 residues. Looked up from germline, CDR1 is SGHNT and CDR2 is YENEEA. The ends were cut back, 3 bases at V and 0 bases at J, with 5 bases in the middle. The CDR3: CASSFGTNYGYTF. The CDR3 coding sequence is TGTGCCAGCAGCTTCGGGACTAACTATGGCTACACCTTC.

V and J are TRBV28 and TRBJ1-2, with TRBD1 matching 9 bases. V was clipped by 3 bases and J by 4 bases; unmatched bases: 9. The CDR3 spans 16 residues. Germline V gives CDR1 MDHEN, CDR2 SYDVKM. CDR3 nucleotides: TGTGCCAGCAGTTTCACAGGGGGCCATGGAGCCTATGGCTACACCTTC. Translation gives CASSFTGGHGAYGYTF.